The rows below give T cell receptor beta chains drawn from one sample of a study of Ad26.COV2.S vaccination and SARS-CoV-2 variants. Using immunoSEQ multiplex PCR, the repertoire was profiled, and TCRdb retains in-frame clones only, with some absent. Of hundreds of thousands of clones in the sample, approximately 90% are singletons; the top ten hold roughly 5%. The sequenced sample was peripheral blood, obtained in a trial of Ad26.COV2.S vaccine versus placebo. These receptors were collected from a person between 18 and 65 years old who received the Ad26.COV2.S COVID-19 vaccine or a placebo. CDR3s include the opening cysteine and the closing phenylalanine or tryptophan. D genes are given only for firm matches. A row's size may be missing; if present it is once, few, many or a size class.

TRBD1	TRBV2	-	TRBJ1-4	TGTGCCAGCAGCAGGGGGACAGCCGATGAAAAACTGTTTTTT	CASSRGTADEKLFF
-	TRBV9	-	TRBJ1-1	TGTGCCAGCAGCGTGGGGGTAACGAACACTGAAGCTTTCTTT	CASSVGVTNTEAFF
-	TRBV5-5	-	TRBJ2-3	TGTGCCAGCAGCCTTCAAATGCCGCCAGATACGCAGTATTTT	CASSLQMPPDTQYF
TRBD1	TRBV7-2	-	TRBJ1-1	TGTGCCAGCAGCTCGGACAGGGCCAACACTGAAGCTTTCTTT	CASSSDRANTEAFF
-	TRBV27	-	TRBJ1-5	TGTGCCAGCAGTTTATTCCAGGGCGGTCAGCCCCAGCATTTT	CASSLFQGGQPQHF
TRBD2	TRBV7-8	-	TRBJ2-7	TGTGCCAGCAGCCTAGACCTGGGGGCCAGACTAGCGGGGCATACCTACGAGCAGTACTTC	CASSLDLGARLAGHTYEQYF
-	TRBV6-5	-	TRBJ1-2	TGTGCCAGCACCAACTCGGCCGGGTGGGGCTACACCTTC	CASTNSAGWGYTF
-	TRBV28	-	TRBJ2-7	TGTGCCAGCAGTTCGTCTAGAGCCCCTTACGAGCAGTACTTC	CASSSSRAPYEQYF
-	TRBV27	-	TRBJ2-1	TGTGCCAGCAGTTTATCCTCTATCTCCTACAATGAGCAGTTCTTC	CASSLSSISYNEQFF
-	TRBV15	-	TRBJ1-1	TGTGCCACCAGCAGAGATGGTCGGGGCAGGGCGAACACTGAAGCTTTCTTT	CATSRDGRGRANTEAFF
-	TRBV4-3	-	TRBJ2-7	TGCGCCAGCAGCCATCAGGTAGACGCCTACGAGCAGTACTTC	CASSHQVDAYEQYF
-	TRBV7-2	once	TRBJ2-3	TGTGCCAGCAGCTTAGATGGGGGGGCGGAAACAGATACGCAGTATTTT	CASSLDGGAETDTQYF
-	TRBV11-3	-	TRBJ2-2	TGTGCCAGCAGCTTTGGCTCCTACACCGGGGAGCTGTTTTTT	CASSFGSYTGELFF
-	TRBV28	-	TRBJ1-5	TGTGCCAGCAGAGTATATAGCAATCAGCCCCAGCATTTT	CASRVYSNQPQHF
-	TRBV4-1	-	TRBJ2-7	TGCGCCAGCAGCCAATATTGGCAGGGGGGCTACGAGCAGTACTTC	CASSQYWQGGYEQYF
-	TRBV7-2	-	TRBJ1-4	TGTGCCAGCAGCTCGGGACGGTGGAATGAAAAACTGTTTTTT	CASSSGRWNEKLFF
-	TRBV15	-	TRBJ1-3	TGTGCCACCAGCAGACAGGGGTCTGGAAACACCATATATTTT	CATSRQGSGNTIYF
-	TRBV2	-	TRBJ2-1	TGTGCCAGCAGTAGTGAAAATGAGCAGTTCTTC	CASSSENEQFF
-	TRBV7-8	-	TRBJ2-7	TGTGCCAGCACCTTGACGGACGGACCTCTCGGCGAGCAGTACTTC	CASTLTDGPLGEQYF
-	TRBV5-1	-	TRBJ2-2	TGCGCCAGCAGCAGGACCGGGACGGTCACCGGGGAGCTGTTTTTT	CASSRTGTVTGELFF
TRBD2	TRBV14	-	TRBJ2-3	TGTGCCAGCAGCGTCTTAACTAGCGGGGTGAGCACAGATACGCAGTATTTT	CASSVLTSGVSTDTQYF
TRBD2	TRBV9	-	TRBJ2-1	TGTGCCAGCAGCGAGGGATGGGCGGGGGGCAGGTCCAATGAGCAGTTCTTC	CASSEGWAGGRSNEQFF
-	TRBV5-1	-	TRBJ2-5	TGCGCCAGCAGCTTGTTTCTGCAGGGTACAGAGACCCAGTACTTC	CASSLFLQGTETQYF
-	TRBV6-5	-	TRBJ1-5	TGTGCCAGCGCCGGGGGGGTTCTTAGCAATCAGCCCCAGCATTTT	CASAGGVLSNQPQHF
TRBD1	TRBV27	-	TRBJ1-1	TGTGCCAGCAGTTCTCCGGGACAGGGGGCCAAGGGAGCTTTCTTT	CASSSPGQGAKGAFF
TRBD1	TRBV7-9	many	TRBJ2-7	TGTGCCAGCAGCTCCGGGACAGGGACCTACGAGCAGTACTTC	CASSSGTGTYEQYF
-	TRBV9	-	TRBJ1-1	TGTGCCAGCAGCGCCAGACAGACCCCGGGCACTGAAGCTTTCTTT	CASSARQTPGTEAFF
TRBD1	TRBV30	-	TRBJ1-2	TGTGCCTGGAGGACCGGGACAGTGAACTATGGCTACACCTTC	CAWRTGTVNYGYTF
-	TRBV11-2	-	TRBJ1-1	TGTGCCAGCAGCCGTCCGACAGGCTGGGGTGTCACTGAAGCTTTCTTT	CASSRPTGWGVTEAFF
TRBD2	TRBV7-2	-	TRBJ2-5	TGTGCCAGCAGGATGACTAGCGGGGATGCCCAGTACTTC	CASRMTSGDAQYF